This T cell receptor beta chain appears in the sequencing data of a study of blood T cell repertoires in COVID-19. In the study overall: The cDNA or gDNA used as material had been derived from T cells, B-cell-depleted T cells, or PBMCs.

Trimming took 5 bases from V and 1 from J, leaving 14 bases between them. The CDR3 totals 15 residues. Germline V gene data show CDR1 as MNHEY and CDR2 as SMNVEV (reference sequence). Produced via immunoSEQ multiplex PCR; TCRdb's table is partial and in-frame only. The sample lists 250,000 to 350,000 clones, approximately 89% occurring once. During active infection, Seattle patients enrolled and were then monitored through disease. The sequencing input was peripheral blood. The V call is TRBV27, the J call TRBJ1-1; D remains unclear. The sequence was collected from a woman between 25 and 40 years old with COVID-19, enrolled during active disease. This CDR3 reads CASSPLVGGNTEAFF. The CDR3 nucleotides read TGTGCCAGCAGTCCTTTAGTCGGCGGGAACACTGAAGCTTTCTTT.